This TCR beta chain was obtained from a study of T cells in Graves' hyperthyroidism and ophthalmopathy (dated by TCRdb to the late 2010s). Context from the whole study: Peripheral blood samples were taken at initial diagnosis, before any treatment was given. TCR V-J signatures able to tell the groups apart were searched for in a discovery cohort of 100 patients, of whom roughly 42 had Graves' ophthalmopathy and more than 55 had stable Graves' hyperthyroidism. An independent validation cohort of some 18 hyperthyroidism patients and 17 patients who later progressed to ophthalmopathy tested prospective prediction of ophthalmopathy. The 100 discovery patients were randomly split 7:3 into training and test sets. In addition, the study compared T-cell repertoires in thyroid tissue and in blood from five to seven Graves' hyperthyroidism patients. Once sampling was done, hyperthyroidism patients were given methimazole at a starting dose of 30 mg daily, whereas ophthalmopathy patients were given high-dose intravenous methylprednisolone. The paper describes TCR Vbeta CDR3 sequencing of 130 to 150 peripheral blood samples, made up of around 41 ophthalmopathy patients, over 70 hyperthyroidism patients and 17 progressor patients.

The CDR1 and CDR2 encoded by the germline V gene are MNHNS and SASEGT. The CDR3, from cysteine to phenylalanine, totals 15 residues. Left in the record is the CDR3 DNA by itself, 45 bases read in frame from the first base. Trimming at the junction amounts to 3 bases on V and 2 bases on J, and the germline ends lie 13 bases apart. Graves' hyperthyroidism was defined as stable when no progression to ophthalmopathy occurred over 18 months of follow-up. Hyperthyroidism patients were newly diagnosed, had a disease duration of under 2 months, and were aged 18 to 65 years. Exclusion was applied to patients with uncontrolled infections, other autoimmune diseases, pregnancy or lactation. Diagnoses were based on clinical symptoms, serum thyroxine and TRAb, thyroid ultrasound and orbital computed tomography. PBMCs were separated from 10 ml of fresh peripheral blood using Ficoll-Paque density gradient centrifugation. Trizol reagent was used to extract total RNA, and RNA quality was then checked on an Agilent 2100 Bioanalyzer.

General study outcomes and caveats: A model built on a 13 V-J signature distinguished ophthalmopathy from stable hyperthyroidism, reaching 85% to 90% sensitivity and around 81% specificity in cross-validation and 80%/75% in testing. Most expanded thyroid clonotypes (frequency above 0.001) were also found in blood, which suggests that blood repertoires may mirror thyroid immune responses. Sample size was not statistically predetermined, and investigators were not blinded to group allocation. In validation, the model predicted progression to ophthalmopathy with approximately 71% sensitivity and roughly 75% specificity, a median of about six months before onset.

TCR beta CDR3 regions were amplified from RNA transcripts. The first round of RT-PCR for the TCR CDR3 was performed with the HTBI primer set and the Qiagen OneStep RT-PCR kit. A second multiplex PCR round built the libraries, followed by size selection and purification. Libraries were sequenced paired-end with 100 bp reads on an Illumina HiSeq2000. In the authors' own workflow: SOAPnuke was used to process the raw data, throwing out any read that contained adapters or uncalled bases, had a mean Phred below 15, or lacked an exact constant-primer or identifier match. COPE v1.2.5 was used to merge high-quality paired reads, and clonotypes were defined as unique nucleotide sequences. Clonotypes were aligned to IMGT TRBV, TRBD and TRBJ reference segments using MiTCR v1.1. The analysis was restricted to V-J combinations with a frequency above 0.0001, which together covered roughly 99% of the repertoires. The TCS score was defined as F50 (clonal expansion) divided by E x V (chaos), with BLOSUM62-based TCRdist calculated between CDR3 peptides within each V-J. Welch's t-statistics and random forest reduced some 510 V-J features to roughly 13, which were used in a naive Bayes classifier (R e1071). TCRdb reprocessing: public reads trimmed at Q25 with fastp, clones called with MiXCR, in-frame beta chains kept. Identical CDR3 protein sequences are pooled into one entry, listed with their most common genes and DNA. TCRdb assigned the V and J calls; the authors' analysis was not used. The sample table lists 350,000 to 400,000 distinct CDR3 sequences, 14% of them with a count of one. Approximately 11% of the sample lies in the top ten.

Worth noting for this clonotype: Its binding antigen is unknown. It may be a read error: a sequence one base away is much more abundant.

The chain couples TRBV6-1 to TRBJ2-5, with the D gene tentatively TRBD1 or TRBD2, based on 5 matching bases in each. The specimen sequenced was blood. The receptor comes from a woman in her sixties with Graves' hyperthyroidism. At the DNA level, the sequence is TGTGCCAGCAGTGATCGGGGACGGCCTCAAGAGACCCAGTACTTC. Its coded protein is CASSDRGRPQETQYF.